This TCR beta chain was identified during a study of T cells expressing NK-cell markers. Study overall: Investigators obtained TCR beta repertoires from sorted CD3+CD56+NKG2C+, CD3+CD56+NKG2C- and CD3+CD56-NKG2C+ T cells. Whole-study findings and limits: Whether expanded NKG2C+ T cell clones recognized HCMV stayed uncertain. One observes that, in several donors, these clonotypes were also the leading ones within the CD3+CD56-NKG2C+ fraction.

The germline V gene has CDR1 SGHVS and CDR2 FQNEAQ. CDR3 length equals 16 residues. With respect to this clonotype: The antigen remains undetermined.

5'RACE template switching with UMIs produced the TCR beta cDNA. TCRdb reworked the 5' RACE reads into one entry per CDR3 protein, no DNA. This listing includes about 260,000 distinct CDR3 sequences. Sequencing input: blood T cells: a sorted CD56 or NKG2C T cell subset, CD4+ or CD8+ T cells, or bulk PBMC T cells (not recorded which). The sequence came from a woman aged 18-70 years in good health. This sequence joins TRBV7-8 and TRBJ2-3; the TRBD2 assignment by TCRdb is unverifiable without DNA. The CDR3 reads CASSSGLAGDTDTQYF.